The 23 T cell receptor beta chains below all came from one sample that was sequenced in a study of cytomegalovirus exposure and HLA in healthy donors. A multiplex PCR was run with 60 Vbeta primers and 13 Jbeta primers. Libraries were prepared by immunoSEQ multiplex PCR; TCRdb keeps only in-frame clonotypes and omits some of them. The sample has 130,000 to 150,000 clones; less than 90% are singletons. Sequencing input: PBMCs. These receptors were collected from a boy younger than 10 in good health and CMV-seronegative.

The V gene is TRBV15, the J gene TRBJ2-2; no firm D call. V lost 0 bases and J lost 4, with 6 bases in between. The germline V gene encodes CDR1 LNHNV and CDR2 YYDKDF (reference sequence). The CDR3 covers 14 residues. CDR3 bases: TGTGCCACCAGCAGAGATCGTAGCACCGGGGAGCTGTTTTTT. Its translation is CATSRDRSTGELFF.

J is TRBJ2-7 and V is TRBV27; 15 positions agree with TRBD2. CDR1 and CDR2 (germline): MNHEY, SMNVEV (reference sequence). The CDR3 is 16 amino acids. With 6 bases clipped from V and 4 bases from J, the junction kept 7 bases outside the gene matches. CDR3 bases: TGTGCCAGCAGCGGGACTAGCGGGAGGATTTGGTACGAGCAGTACTTC. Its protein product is CASSGTSGRIWYEQYF.

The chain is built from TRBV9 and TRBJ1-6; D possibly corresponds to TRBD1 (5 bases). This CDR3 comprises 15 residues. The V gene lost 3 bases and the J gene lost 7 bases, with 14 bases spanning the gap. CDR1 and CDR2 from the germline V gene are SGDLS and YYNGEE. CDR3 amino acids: CASSGQGFVNSPLHF. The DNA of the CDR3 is TGTGCCAGCAGCGGCCAGGGTTTCGTAAATTCACCCCTCCACTTT.

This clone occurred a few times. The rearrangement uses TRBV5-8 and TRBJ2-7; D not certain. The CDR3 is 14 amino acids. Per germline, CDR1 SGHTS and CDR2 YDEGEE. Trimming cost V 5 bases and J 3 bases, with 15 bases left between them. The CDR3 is CASSFRTVHYEQYF. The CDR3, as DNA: TGTGCCAGCAGTTTCCGCACGGTTCACTACGAGCAGTACTTC.

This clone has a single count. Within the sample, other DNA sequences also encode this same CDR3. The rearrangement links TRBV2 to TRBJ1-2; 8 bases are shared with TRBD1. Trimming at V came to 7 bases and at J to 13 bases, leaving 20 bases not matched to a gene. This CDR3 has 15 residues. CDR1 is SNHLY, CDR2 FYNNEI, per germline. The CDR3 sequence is CASIWDRPEFLDPTF. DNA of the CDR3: TGTGCCAGCATATGGGACAGGCCCGAGTTTTTGGATCCCACCTTC.

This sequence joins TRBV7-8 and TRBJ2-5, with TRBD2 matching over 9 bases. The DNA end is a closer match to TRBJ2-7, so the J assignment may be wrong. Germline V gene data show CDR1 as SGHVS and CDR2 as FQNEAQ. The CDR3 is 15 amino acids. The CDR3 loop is CASSLFSGSFYEQYF. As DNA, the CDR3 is TGTGCCAGCAGCTTATTTAGCGGGAGCTTCTACGAGCAGTACTTC.

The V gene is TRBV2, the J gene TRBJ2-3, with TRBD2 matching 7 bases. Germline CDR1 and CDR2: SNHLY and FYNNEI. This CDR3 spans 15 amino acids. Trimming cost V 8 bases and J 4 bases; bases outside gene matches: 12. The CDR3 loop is CASQTSPEPADTQYF. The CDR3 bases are TGTGCCAGCCAGACTAGCCCCGAGCCCGCAGATACGCAGTATTTT.

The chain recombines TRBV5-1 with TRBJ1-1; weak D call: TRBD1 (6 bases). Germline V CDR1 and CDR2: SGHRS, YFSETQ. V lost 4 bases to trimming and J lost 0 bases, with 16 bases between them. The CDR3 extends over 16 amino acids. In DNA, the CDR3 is TGCGCCAGCAGCCCCCGACCGACAGGCATGAACACTGAAGCTTTCTTT. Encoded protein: CASSPRPTGMNTEAFF.

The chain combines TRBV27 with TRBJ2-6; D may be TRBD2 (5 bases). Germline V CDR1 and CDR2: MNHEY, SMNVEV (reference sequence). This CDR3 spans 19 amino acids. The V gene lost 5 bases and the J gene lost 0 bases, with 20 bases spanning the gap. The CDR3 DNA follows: TGTGCCAGCAGTGGAACAAAGCGAACAGAGGGCTCTGGGGCCAACGTCCTGACTTTC. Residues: CASSGTKRTEGSGANVLTF.

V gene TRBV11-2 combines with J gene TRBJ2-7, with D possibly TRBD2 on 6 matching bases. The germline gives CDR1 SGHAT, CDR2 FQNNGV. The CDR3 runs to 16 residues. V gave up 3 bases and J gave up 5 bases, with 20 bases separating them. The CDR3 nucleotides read TGTGCCAGCAGCTTTCCGGCGGGGCAGCGGTCCCACGAGCAGTACTTC. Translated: CASSFPAGQRSHEQYF.

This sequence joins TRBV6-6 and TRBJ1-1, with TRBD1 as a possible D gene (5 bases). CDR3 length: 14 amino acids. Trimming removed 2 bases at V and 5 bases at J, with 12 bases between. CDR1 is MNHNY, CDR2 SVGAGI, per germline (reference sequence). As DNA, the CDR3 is TGTGCCAGCAGTTACGTACAGGTGTTAACTGAAGCTTTCTTT. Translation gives CASSYVQVLTEAFF.

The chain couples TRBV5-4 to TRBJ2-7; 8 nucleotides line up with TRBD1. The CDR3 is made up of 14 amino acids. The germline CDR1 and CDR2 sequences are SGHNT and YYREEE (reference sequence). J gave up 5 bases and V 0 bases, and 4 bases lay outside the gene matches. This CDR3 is CASSLGQGRDEQYF. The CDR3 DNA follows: TGTGCCAGCAGCTTGGGACAGGGGCGGGACGAGCAGTACTTC.

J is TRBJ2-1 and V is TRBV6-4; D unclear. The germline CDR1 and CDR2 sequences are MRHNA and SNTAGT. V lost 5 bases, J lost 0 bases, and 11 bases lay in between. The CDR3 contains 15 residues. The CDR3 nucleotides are TGTGCCAGCAGTTTAAGCGTAAGCTCCTACAATGAGCAGTTCTTC. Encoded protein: CASSLSVSSYNEQFF.

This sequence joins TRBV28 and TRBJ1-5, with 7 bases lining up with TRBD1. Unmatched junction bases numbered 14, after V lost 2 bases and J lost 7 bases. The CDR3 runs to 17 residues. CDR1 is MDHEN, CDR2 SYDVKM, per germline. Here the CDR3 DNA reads TGTGCCAGCAGTTTAGAGGGGGCGCGGGGTTTTGGGCAGCCCCAGCATTTT. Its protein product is CASSLEGARGFGQPQHF.

CDR3: CAWSTGRGDGYTF. CDR3 bases: TGTGCCTGGAGTACAGGGCGAGGTGATGGCTACACCTTC. The V call is TRBV30, the J call TRBJ1-2; D possibly corresponds to TRBD1 (6 bases). Germline V gene sequence: CDR1 GTSNPN, CDR2 SVGIG (reference sequence). The CDR3 has 13 amino acids. The V and J ends lost 2 bases and 6 bases respectively, with 13 bases between them.

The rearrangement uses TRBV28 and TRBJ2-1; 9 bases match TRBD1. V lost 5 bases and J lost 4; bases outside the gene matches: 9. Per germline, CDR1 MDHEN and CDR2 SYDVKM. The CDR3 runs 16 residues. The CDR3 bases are TGTGCCAGCAGTCCTAGACAGGGGGATCGATACAATGAGCAGTTCTTC. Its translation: CASSPRQGDRYNEQFF.

The CDR3, as DNA: TGCAGCGTTGAAGATATCGGCAGGGGCCATGAGCAGTTCTTC. Amino acid sequence: CSVEDIGRGHEQFF. This chain uses TRBV29-1 with TRBJ2-1, with D possibly matching TRBD1 (6 bases). V gave up 0 bases and J gave up 8 bases, with 14 bases separating them. This CDR3 region has 14 residues. Germline assignment: CDR1 SQVTM and CDR2 ANQGSEA.

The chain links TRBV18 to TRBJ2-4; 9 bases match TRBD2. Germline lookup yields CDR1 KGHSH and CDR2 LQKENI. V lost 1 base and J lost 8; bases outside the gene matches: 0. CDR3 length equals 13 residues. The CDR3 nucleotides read TGTGCCAGCTCACCACGCGGGGGGGACATTCAGTACTTC. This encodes CASSPRGGDIQYF.

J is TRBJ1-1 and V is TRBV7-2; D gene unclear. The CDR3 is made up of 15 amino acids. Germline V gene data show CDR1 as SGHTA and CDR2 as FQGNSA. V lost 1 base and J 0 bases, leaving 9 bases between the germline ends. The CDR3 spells CASSLEPGLNTEAFF. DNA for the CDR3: TGTGCCAGCAGCTTAGAACCGGGGTTGAACACTGAAGCTTTCTTT.

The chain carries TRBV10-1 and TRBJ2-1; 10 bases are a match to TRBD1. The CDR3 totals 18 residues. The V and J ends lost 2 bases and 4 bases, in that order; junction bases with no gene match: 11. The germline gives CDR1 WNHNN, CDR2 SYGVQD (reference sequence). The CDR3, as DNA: TGCGCCAGCAGTGAGAGAGTCGCCCTGGACAGGGGGTACAATGAGCAGTTCTTC. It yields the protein CASSERVALDRGYNEQFF.

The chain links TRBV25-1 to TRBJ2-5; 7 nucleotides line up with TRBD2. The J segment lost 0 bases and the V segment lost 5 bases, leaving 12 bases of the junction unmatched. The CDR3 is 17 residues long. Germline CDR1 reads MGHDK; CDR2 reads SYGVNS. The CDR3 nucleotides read TGTGCCAGCAGTAGGACTAGACCATCCTCATACCAAGAGACCCAGTACTTC. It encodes CASSRTRPSSYQETQYF.

CDR3 amino acids: CASSYDRTGAGTEAFF. In DNA, the CDR3 is TGTGCCAGCAGTTACGATAGGACAGGGGCGGGCACTGAAGCTTTCTTT. The chain combines TRBV6-5 with TRBJ1-1, with 9 bases aligning to TRBD1. Germline trimming cut 2 bases from V and 4 bases from J; bases unmatched to any gene: 8. The germline V gene has CDR1 MNHEY and CDR2 SVGAGI. The CDR3 consists of 16 residues.

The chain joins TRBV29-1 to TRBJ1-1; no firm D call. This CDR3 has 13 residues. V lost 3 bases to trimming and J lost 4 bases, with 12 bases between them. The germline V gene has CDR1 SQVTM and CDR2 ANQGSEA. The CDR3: CSVEREAGTEAFF. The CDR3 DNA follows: TGCAGCGTTGAGCGCGAAGCGGGCACTGAAGCTTTCTTT.